This TCR beta chain was captured in a study of blood T cell repertoires in COVID-19. Overall study: The United States, Italy and Spain provided the acute and convalescent COVID-19 samples. T cells, B-cell-depleted T cells, or PBMCs supplied cDNA or gDNA.

One Seattle source followed patients from active infection through their disease course. The CDR3 runs 16 residues. Germline CDR1 and CDR2: SGHTS and YDEGEE. The trim removed 4 bases at V and 5 bases at J, leaving 9 bases unmatched. Per the authors' pipeline: For nucleated cells, counts were estimated from reference gene primer amplification. Method: immunoSEQ multiplex PCR; TCRdb's copy keeps in-frame clones and lacks some. V, J and clone size reflect that table, while D and trimming were determined from the DNA. The sample comprises 150,000 to 200,000 clones, approximately 80% of which are singletons, and roughly 15% rests with the top ten.

This clonotype originated in a woman between 70 and 85 years old with COVID-19, enrolled during active disease. The sequenced sample consisted of peripheral blood. This rearrangement joins TRBV5-8 to TRBJ2-1; 10 bases fit TRBD1. The CDR3 coding sequence is TGTGCCAGCAGCGCTCTCCGGGACAGGGGTGACAATGAGCAGTTCTTC. This translates into CASSALRDRGDNEQFF.